This note documents a single T cell receptor beta chain sequence. Its antigen is as yet unknown. Germline lookup yields CDR1 MGHRA and CDR2 YSYEKL. The CDR3 loop spans 15 amino acids. The junction had 9 bases not matched to a gene; V was cut back by 0 bases and J by 8 bases. The data were taken from a study of OX40 agonist ivuxolimab in advanced cancers. On the study more broadly: Ivuxolimab is a fully human IgG2 antibody that activates OX40 (CD134). Subjects had a mean age of about 60 years, with a range of roughly 20 to 79; less than 90% were male. Study-wide findings and caveats: In the 0.1 to 3.0 mg/kg range, CD4+ and CD8+ blood T cells had expanded clonally by week 6.

Autoimmune disease history or systemic immunosuppression was exclusionary. Repertoires were generated with immunoSEQ multiplex PCR, while TCRdb's copy carries only in-frame clones and drops some. The data hold roughly 16,000 clones, with about 76% observed a single time. The sequence was obtained from an adult with an advanced solid tumor such as melanoma, head and neck, liver or kidney cancer. Here the sequenced sample was CD4+ or CD8+ T cells sorted from blood, taken in a trial of the OX40 agonist ivuxolimab. The genes are TRBV4-1 and TRBJ1-1; 7 bases match TRBD1. The CDR3 reads CASSQEYRGEREAFF. The CDR3 DNA follows: TGCGCCAGCAGCCAAGAATACAGGGGCGAAAGAGAAGCTTTCTTT.